The 30 T cell receptor beta chains presented below share a single source sample, sequenced in a study of CD4 T cells in relation to SARS-CoV-2 and coronaviruses. Clones were read by immunoSEQ multiplex PCR, and TCRdb kept only the in-frame ones, dropping some. This table holds tens of thousands of clones, 60% to 80% found once. The unexposed donors gave CD4+ T cells in 2011-2018, prior to COVID-19. CD4+ T cells were isolated from the cells after more than nine days of culture. The antigens of these receptors remain unknown. Sequenced: CD4+ T cells from PBMCs, cultured in vitro. The receptors come from a human donor in good health.

This clone was seen once. The chain combines TRBV5-1 with TRBJ2-5; no reliable D call. Germline values: CDR1 SGHRS, CDR2 YFSETQ. The CDR3 extends over 11 amino acids. Trimming left V 5 bases short and J 3 bases short, with 5 bases between. CDR3 amino acids: CASRQKETQYF. For the CDR3, the DNA is TGCGCCAGCAGACAAAAAGAGACCCAGTACTTC.

The chain carries TRBV6-1 and TRBJ2-5; TRBD2 aligns across 10 bases. The CDR3 sequence is 21 residues long. Per the germline V gene, CDR1 is MNHNS and CDR2 is SASEGT. With 0 bases clipped from V and 1 base from J, the junction kept 17 bases outside the gene matches. In DNA, the CDR3 is TGTGCCAGCAGTGAAGCGCTTCCGGGGCTAGCGGGAGAATTTCGCCAAGAGACCCAGTACTTC. This encodes CASSEALPGLAGEFRQETQYF.

The V gene is TRBV3-1 (or the pseudogene TRBV3-2), the J gene TRBJ1-1; no firm D call. V was trimmed by 4 bases and J by 8 bases, leaving 14 bases between them. This CDR3 region has 13 residues. Per the germline V gene, CDR1 is LGHDT and CDR2 is YNNKEL (reference sequence). CDR3 sequence: CASSLSGVEEAFF. The CDR3 bases are TGTGCCAGCAGCCTTAGTGGGGTCGAGGAAGCTTTCTTT.

In its sample, this clone was seen a few times. The V and J genes are TRBV7-3 and TRBJ2-7; 11 bases match TRBD2. Germline CDR1 reads SGHTA; CDR2 reads FQGTGA. This CDR3 has 21 amino acids. Trimming removed 5 bases from V and 0 bases from J; junction bases left unmatched: 21. CDR3 DNA: TGTGCCAGCAGCCTGAGAGCCGGACCAAAGGGTACTAGCGGGAGCTCCTACGAGCAGTACTTC. Amino acids: CASSLRAGPKGTSGSSYEQYF.

The chain couples TRBV12-3 or TRBV12-4 to TRBJ1-5, with TRBD1 matching 8 bases. This CDR3 has 13 amino acids. Losses at the gene ends were 8 bases for V and 16 bases for J; bases not matched to a gene: 16. The CDR3 sequence: CASSTTGDGSVHF. The CDR3, as DNA: TGTGCCAGCTCCACGACAGGGGATGGTTCGGTTCATTTT.

DNA of the CDR3: TGTGCCAGCAGCTTAGGGGCTGTGAACACTGAAGCTTTCTTT. Amino acid sequence: CASSLGAVNTEAFF. The chain uses TRBV11-3 and TRBJ1-1; D is ambiguous. CDR3 length equals 14 residues. Germline V lookup: CDR1 SGHNT, CDR2 YENEEA. With 1 base removed from V and 0 bases from J, the gap between germline ends came to 6 bases. Supplemented by reference TRBV11-3 and TRBJ1-1, the full variable domain reads EAGVVQSPRYKIIEKKQPVAFWCNPISGHNTLYWYLQNLGQGPELLIRYENEEAVDDSQLPKDRFSAERLKGVDSTLKIQPAELGDSAVYLCASSLGAVNTEAFFGQGTRLTVV.

There are a few counts of this clone. This chain links TRBV10-3 with TRBJ2-7; TRBD1 matches at 9 bases. The CDR3 is made up of 12 amino acids. Germline V lookup: CDR1 ENHRY, CDR2 SYGVKD. J was trimmed by 6 bases and V by 11 bases; bases with no gene match: 8. CDR3 sequence reads: CAVGTGGAEQYF. CDR3 sequence (DNA): TGTGCCGTAGGTACAGGGGGCGCCGAGCAGTACTTC.

This rearrangement joins TRBV15 to TRBJ2-7; D is possibly TRBD2 (5 bases). Trimming stripped 1 base from V and 0 bases from J, with 13 bases between. This CDR3 has 16 residues. Germline CDR1 reads LNHNV; CDR2 reads YYDKDF (reference sequence). The CDR3 spells CATSRGSRAGSYEQYF. CDR3 coding DNA: TGTGCCACCAGCAGAGGGTCGAGGGCGGGCTCCTACGAGCAGTACTTC. Together with reference TRBV15 and TRBJ2-7, the CDR3 gives the full variable domain: DAMVIQNPRYQVTQFGKPVTLSCSQTLNHNVMYWYQQKSSQAPKLLFHYYDKDFNNEADTPDNFQSRRPNTSFCFLDIRSPGLGDTAMYLCATSRGSRAGSYEQYFGPGTRLTVT.

The gene calls are TRBV7-3 and TRBJ2-1, with 10 bases that match TRBD2. V lost 4 bases, J lost 5 bases, and 5 bases stayed unmatched. CDR3 size: 15 residues. Germline V lookup: CDR1 SGHTA, CDR2 FQGTGA. CDR3 sequence reads: CASSSPGLANNEQFF. Written as DNA, the CDR3 is TGTGCCAGCAGCTCTCCGGGACTAGCGAACAATGAGCAGTTCTTC.

The chain is built from TRBV30 and TRBJ2-4; tentative D call: TRBD2 (5 bases). Germline CDR1 reads GTSNPN; CDR2 reads SVGIG (reference sequence). The CDR3 is 16 amino acids. V lost 0 bases to trimming and J lost 0 bases, with 12 bases between them. The CDR3 nucleotides read TGTGCCTGGAGTGTGAGGGCAACCATAGCCAAAAACATTCAGTACTTC. This translates into CAWSVRATIAKNIQYF. Based on the CDR3 plus reference TRBV30 and TRBJ2-4, the full variable domain is SQTIHQWPATLVQPVGSPLSLECTVEGTSNPNLYWYRQAAGRGLQLLFYSVGIGQISSEVPQNLSASRPQDRQFILSSKKLLLSDSGFYLCAWSVRATIAKNIQYFGAGTRLSVL.

This sequence joins TRBV5-1 and TRBJ2-4, with TRBD1 identical over 8 bases. Germline V lookup: CDR1 SGHRS, CDR2 YFSETQ. The CDR3 has 16 residues. V lost 0 bases and J lost 7; bases outside the gene matches: 9. The CDR3 nucleotides read TGCGCCAGCAGCTTGGACAGGGGGAGGTCCGGGAACATTCAGTACTTC. Amino acid sequence: CASSLDRGRSGNIQYF.

This chain links TRBV23-1 with TRBJ1-2; D not resolved. TRBV23-1 has ORF status, its function being uncertain. The CDR3 runs to 15 residues. V lost 0 bases, J lost 2 bases, and 10 bases lay in between. The CDR3 bases are TGCGCCAGCAGTCAATCGAACGACCCCAACTATGGCTACACCTTC. The encoded protein is CASSQSNDPNYGYTF.

The chain is built from TRBV10-3 and TRBJ2-7; 8 bases are shared with TRBD2. CDR3 length equals 14 residues. Trimming took 5 bases from V and 0 from J; bases not matched to a gene: 3. Germline V gene lookup returns CDR1 ENHRY and CDR2 SYGVKD. This chain's CDR3 is CAISLAGSSYEQYF. The CDR3 DNA reads TGTGCCATCAGTTTAGCGGGGAGCTCCTACGAGCAGTACTTC.

The rearrangement joins TRBV18 to TRBJ2-7; D uncertain. The V end was cut by 6 bases, the J end by 2 bases, with 17 bases between. The germline gives CDR1 KGHSH, CDR2 LQKENI. The CDR3 spans 15 residues. The CDR3 DNA reads TGTGCCAGCTCTCAACACTACCCTCCTGCCTACGAGCAGTACTTC. Its translation is CASSQHYPPAYEQYF.

This clone was observed a handful of times. The chain couples TRBV6-2 or TRBV6-3 to TRBJ1-5; D not certain. V lost 3 bases, J lost 0 bases, and 6 bases lay in between. This CDR3 is 14 amino acids long. Germline V CDR1 and CDR2: MNHEY, SVGEGT. The CDR3 nucleotides read TGTGCCAGCAGTTATTTGGATAGCAATCAGCCCCAGCATTTT. This translates into CASSYLDSNQPQHF.

This chain connects TRBV7-8 to TRBJ2-2, with D unresolved. The CDR3 contains 12 residues. With 4 bases removed from V and 3 bases from J, the gap between germline ends came to 3 bases. Germline CDR1 is SGHVS and CDR2 is FQNEAQ. CDR3 DNA sequence: TGTGCCAGCAGCTACCACACCGGGGAGCTGTTTTTT. Amino acids: CASSYHTGELFF.

This chain links TRBV7-9 with TRBJ2-3; 7 bases agree with TRBD1. The J segment lost 6 bases and the V segment lost 4 bases, leaving 13 bases of the junction unmatched. Germline lookup yields CDR1 SEHNR and CDR2 FQNEAQ (reference sequence). The CDR3 has 16 amino acids. The CDR3 here is CASSSGHTGVGDTQYF. DNA of the CDR3: TGTGCCAGCAGCTCGGGACACACAGGGGTAGGCGATACGCAGTATTTT.

V gene TRBV6-6 combines with J gene TRBJ1-5, with 8 bases fitting TRBD1. CDR3 length: 15 residues. V lost 3 bases to trimming and J lost 2 bases; unmatched junction nucleotides: 3. Germline lookup yields CDR1 MNHNY and CDR2 SVGAGI (reference sequence). CDR3 DNA sequence: TGTGCCAGCAGTTATGGACAGGGCGGCAATCAGCCCCAGCATTTT. Translating it yields CASSYGQGGNQPQHF.

The V call is TRBV5-4, the J call TRBJ2-7; D is unclear. V lost 0 bases, J lost 3 bases, and 13 bases lay in between. Germline assignment: CDR1 SGHNT and CDR2 YYREEE (reference sequence). CDR3 length: 15 residues. CDR3 protein: CASSLDLVSRYEQYF. Here the CDR3 DNA reads TGTGCCAGCAGCTTGGACCTTGTTAGTCGCTACGAGCAGTACTTC.

The chain is built from TRBV6-2 or TRBV6-3 and TRBJ2-7, with D possibly TRBD2 on 5 matching bases. Between the trimmed V and J ends, which lost 0 bases and 2 bases, there was a span of 8 bases. This CDR3 contains 14 residues. Germline-derived CDR1 and CDR2 are MNHEY and SVGEGT. CDR3 amino acids: CASSYSMEAYEQYF. DNA of the CDR3: TGTGCCAGCAGTTACTCGATGGAGGCCTACGAGCAGTACTTC.

The V gene is TRBV7-9, the J gene TRBJ1-1; 8 bases fit TRBD1. The germline V gene encodes CDR1 SEHNR and CDR2 FQNEAQ (reference sequence). V was pared by 8 bases and J by 4 bases, with 15 bases of the junction left unmatched. This CDR3 region has 16 residues. CDR3 DNA: TGTGCCAGCGGGGCGGACAGGGAGACAAAAACCACTGAAGCTTTCTTT. Protein sequence: CASGADRETKTTEAFF.

This chain uses TRBV3-1 (or the pseudogene TRBV3-2) with TRBJ1-2; D is unclear. The CDR3 sequence is 14 residues long. Germline assignment: CDR1 LGHDT and CDR2 YNNKEL (reference sequence). The V gene lost 1 base and the J gene lost 4 bases, with 10 bases spanning the gap. The CDR3: CASSQADGIYGYTF. The CDR3 DNA reads TGTGCCAGCAGCCAAGCCGACGGTATCTATGGCTACACCTTC.

The chain carries TRBV7-9 and TRBJ2-3; D possibly corresponds to TRBD2 (5 bases). This CDR3 is 15 amino acids long. V dropped 4 bases and J dropped 4 bases, with 15 bases sitting between them. Germline V gene sequence: CDR1 SEHNR, CDR2 FQNEAQ (reference sequence). In nucleotides, the CDR3 is TGTGCCAGCAGCTCCAGCGGAAGGCTGTCAGATACGCAGTATTTT. Translating it yields CASSSSGRLSDTQYF.

This clone has more than one count but fewer than ten. CDR3 nucleotide sequence: TGTGCCAGTAACCGAGGGGGACAGGGCTACGAGCAGTACTTC. Translating gives CASNRGGQGYEQYF. The V gene is TRBV19, the J gene TRBJ2-7, with 9 nucleotides matching TRBD1. The junction had 7 bases not matched to a gene; V was cut back by 7 bases and J by 3 bases. The germline CDR1 and CDR2 sequences are LNHDA and SQIVND (reference sequence). There are 14 residues in the CDR3.

The V and J genes are TRBV20-1 and TRBJ2-7; 7 bases map to TRBD1. V lost 6 bases, J lost 2 bases, and 10 bases stayed unmatched. The germline CDR1 and CDR2 sequences are DFQATT and SNEGSKA (reference sequence). The CDR3 runs 14 residues. Written as DNA, the CDR3 is TGCAGTGCCAGTAACGACAGGGCGCCCTACGAGCAGTACTTC. As protein: CSASNDRAPYEQYF.

The chain carries TRBV10-3 and TRBJ2-1, with 9 positions matching TRBD2. The V gene's germline CDR1 is ENHRY and CDR2 SYGVKD. V lost 4 bases, J lost 7 bases, and 5 bases stayed unmatched. The CDR3 totals 14 residues. The CDR3 DNA is TGTGCCATCAGTGCGAATGGACTAGCGAATGAGCAGTTCTTC. Its translation is CAISANGLANEQFF.

This clone was counted a few times. The chain combines TRBV9 with TRBJ1-1; TRBD1 might be the D (6 bases). CDR1 and CDR2 (germline): SGDLS, YYNGEE. The germline V and J ends were trimmed by 4 bases and 5 bases, with 18 bases remaining between them. The CDR3 covers 15 residues. The CDR3 DNA is TGTGCCAGCAGCCCCTCCACCGGGGGGCGGACTGAAGCTTTCTTT. Translating gives CASSPSTGGRTEAFF.

The gene calls are TRBV4-2 and TRBJ2-1; possible D gene TRBD2, 6 bases. The CDR3 length is 16 residues. V dropped 3 bases and J dropped 4 bases, with 16 bases sitting between them. Germline lookup yields CDR1 LGHNA and CDR2 YNFKEQ. The CDR3, as DNA: TGTGCCAGCAGCCAGGTGACGGGAGAGGCATACAATGAGCAGTTCTTC. It translates to CASSQVTGEAYNEQFF.

The chain couples TRBV15 to TRBJ1-2, with D hard to call. The germline CDR1 and CDR2 sequences are LNHNV and YYDKDF (reference sequence). The CDR3 length is 17 residues. The V end was cut by 2 bases, the J end by 4 bases, with 20 bases between. This chain's CDR3 is CATSRILRGRDTYGYTF. Here the CDR3 DNA reads TGTGCCACCAGCAGAATTCTACGAGGCCGGGATACCTATGGCTACACCTTC.

The chain combines TRBV6-5 with TRBJ2-3, with D possibly being TRBD2 (6 bases). Looked up from germline, CDR1 is MNHEY and CDR2 is SVGAGI. This CDR3 comprises 12 residues. V lost 8 bases and J 11 bases, leaving 17 bases between the germline ends. This chain's CDR3 is CASPSSAGKQYF. The CDR3 DNA sequence: TGTGCCAGCCCATCATCGGCGGGGAAGCAGTATTTT.